The text below deals with one TCR beta chain. Its antigen is as yet unknown. Trimming cost V 4 bases and J 9 bases; bases outside gene matches: 9. The CDR3 contains 14 residues. CDR1 is SGHTA and CDR2 is FQGNSA in the germline V gene. The protocol was immunoSEQ multiplex PCR, while the TCRdb copy is restricted to in-frame clones and leaves out a portion. The repertoire holds 100,000 to 120,000 clones, with about 93% as singletons. The record originates from a study of graft-versus-host responses after intestinal transplantation. Study information: Each of the recipients got a multivisceral, liver-intestinal, or isolated intestinal transplant. All recipients got anti-thymocyte globulin induction, then tacrolimus and steroids for roughly three years.

General observations from the study: GvH clones occurred in recipient marrow; some first appeared in ileum or blood.

The V call is TRBV7-2, the J call TRBJ2-1; TRBD2 matches 7 bases. Here the sequenced sample was unstimulated CD8+ T cells sorted from spleen or lymph node cells, taken before intestinal transplant. The source is a human donor who received an intestinal transplant. The CDR3 is CASSSGLGTIEQFF. The CDR3 coding sequence is TGTGCCAGCAGCTCCGGACTAGGAACCATTGAGCAGTTCTTC. The entire variable domain, with the rest obtained from reference TRBV7-2 and TRBJ2-1, is as follows: GAGVSQSPSNKVTEKGKDVELRCDPISGHTALYWYRQSLGQGLEFLIYFQGNSAPDKSGLPSDRFSAERTGGSVSTLTIQRTQQEDSAVYLCASSSGLGTIEQFFGPGTRLTVL.